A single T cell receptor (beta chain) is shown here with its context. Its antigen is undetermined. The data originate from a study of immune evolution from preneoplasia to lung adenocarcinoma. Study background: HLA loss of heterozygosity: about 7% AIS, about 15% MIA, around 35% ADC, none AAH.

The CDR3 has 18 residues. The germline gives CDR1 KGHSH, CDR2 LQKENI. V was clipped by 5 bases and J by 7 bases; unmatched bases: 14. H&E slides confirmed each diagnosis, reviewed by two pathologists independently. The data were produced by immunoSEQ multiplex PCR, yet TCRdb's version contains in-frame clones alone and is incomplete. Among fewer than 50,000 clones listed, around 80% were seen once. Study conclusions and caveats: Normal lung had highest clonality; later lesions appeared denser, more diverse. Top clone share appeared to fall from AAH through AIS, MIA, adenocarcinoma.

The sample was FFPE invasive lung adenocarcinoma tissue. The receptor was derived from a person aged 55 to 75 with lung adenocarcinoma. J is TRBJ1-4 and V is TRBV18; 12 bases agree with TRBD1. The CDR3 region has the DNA TGTGCCAGCTCAGTCGCCCGGGACAGGGGGCAACGGGTTGAAAAACTGTTTTTT. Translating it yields CASSVARDRGQRVEKLFF.